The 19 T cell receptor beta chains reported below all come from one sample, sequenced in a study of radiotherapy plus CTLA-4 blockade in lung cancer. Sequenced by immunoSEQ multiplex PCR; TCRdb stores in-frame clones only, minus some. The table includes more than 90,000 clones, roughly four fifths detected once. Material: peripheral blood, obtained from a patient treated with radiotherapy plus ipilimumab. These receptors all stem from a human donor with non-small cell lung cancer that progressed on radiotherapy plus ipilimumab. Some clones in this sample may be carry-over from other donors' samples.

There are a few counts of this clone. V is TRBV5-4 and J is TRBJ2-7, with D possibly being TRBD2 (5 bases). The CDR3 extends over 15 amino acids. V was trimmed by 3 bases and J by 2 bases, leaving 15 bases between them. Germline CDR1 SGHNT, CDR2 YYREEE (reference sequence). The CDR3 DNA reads TGTGCCAGCAGCTCGTACGGGCGGGTAGCCTACGAGCAGTACTTC. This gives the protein CASSSYGRVAYEQYF. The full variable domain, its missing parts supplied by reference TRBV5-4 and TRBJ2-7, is ETGVTQSPTHLIKTRGQQVTLRCSSQSGHNTVSWYQQALGQGPQFIFQYYREEENGRGNFPPRFSGLQFPNYSSELNVNALELDDSALYLCASSSYGRVAYEQYFGPGTRLTVT.

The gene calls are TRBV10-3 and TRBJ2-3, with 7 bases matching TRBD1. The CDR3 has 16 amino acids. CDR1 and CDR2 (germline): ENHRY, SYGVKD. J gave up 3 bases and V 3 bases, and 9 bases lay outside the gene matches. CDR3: CAISDGPGTATDTQYF. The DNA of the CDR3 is TGTGCCATCAGTGACGGACCCGGGACAGCAACAGATACGCAGTATTTT.

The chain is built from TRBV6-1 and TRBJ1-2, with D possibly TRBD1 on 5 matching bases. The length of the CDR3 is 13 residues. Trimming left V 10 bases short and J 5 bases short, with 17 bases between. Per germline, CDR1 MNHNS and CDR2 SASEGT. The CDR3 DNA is TGTGCCACCCCCCCGGGACCGCTATATGGCTACACCTTC. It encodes CATPPGPLYGYTF.

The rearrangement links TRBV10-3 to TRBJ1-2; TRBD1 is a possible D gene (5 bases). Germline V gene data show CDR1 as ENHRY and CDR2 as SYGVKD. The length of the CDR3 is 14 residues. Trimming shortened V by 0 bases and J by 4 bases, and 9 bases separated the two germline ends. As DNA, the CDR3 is TGTGCCATCAGTGAGTCAGAGACAGCCTATGGCTACACCTTC. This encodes CAISESETAYGYTF.

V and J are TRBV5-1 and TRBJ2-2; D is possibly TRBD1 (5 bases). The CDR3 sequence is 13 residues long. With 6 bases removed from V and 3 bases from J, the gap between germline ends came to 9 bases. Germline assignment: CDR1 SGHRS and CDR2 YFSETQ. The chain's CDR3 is CASKGQDTGELFF. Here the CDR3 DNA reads TGCGCCAGCAAGGGGCAGGACACCGGGGAGCTGTTTTTT.

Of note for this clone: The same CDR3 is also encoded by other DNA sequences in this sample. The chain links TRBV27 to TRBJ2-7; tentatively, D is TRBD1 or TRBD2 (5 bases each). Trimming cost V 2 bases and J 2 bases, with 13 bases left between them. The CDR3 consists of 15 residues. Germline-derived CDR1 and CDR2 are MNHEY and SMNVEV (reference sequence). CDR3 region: CASSLGPGRAYEQYF. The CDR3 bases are TGTGCCAGCAGTTTAGGGCCGGGGCGGGCCTACGAGCAGTACTTC.

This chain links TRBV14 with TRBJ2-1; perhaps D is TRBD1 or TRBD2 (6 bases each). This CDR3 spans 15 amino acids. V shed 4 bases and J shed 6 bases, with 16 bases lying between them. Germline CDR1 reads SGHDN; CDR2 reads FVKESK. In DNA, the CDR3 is TGTGCCAGCAGCCGGGAGGACAGACTTCCCAATGAGCAGTTCTTC. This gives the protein CASSREDRLPNEQFF.

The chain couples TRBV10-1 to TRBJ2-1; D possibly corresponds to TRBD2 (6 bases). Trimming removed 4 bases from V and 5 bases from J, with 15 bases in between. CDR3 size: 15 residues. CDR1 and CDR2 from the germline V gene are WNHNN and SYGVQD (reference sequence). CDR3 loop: CASSADYTAHNEQFF. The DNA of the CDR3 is TGCGCCAGCAGTGCGGACTACACCGCCCACAATGAGCAGTTCTTC.

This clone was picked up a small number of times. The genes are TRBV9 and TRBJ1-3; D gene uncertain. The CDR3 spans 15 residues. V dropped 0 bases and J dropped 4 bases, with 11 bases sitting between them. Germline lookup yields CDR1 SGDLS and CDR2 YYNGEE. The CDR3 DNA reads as TGTGCCAGCAGCGTAGCCGAGGGTTCAGGAAACACCATATATTTT. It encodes CASSVAEGSGNTIYF.

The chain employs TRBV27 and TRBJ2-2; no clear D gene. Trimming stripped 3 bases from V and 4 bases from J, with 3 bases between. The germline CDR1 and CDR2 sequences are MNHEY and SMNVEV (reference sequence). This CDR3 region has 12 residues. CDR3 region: CASSFTTGELFF. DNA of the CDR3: TGTGCCAGCAGTTTTACCACCGGGGAGCTGTTTTTT.

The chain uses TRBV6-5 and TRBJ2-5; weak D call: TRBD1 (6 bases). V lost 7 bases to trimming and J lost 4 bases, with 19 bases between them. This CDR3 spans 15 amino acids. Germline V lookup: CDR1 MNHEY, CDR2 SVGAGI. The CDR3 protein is CASNPTLGTRETQYF. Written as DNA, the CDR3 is TGTGCCAGCAATCCTACTTTGGGGACACGAGAGACCCAGTACTTC.

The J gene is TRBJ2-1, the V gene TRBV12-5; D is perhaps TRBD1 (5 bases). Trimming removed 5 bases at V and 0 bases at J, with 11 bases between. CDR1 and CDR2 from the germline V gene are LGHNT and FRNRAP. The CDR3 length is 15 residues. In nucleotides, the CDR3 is TGTGCTAGTGGTAGACGTAGGGGCTCCTACAATGAGCAGTTCTTC. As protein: CASGRRRGSYNEQFF.

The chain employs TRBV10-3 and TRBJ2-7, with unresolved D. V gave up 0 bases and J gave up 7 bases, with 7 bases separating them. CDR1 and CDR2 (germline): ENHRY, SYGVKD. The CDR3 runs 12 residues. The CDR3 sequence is CAISESSGEQYF. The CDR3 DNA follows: TGTGCCATCAGTGAGTCGTCGGGTGAGCAGTACTTC.

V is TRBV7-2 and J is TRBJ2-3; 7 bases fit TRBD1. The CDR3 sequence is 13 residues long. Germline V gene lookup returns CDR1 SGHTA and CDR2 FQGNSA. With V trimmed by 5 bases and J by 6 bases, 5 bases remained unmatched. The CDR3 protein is CASSTGEIDTQYF. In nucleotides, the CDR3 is TGTGCCAGCAGCACAGGGGAGATCGATACGCAGTATTTT. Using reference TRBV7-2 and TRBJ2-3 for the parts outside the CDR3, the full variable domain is GAGVSQSPSNKVTEKGKDVELRCDPISGHTALYWYRQSLGQGLEFLIYFQGNSAPDKSGLPSDRFSAERTGGSVSTLTIQRTQQEDSAVYLCASSTGEIDTQYFGPGTRLTVL.

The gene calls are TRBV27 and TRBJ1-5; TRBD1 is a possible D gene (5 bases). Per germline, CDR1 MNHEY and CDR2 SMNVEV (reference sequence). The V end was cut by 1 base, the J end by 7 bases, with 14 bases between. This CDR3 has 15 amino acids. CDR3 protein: CASSLYGQGEQPQHF. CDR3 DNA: TGTGCCAGCAGTTTATATGGGCAGGGTGAACAGCCCCAGCATTTT.

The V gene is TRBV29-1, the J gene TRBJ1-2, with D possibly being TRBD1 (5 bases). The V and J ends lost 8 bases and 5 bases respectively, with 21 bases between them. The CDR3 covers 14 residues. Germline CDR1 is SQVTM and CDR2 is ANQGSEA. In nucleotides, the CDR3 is TGCAGCTTATTCCGGACACGACGGGGATATGGCTACACCTTC. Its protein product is CSLFRTRRGYGYTF.

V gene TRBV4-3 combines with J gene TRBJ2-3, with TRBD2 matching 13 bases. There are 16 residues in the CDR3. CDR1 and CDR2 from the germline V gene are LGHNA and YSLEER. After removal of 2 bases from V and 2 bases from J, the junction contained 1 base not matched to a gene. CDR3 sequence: CASSQTSGGATDTQYF. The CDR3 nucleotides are TGCGCCAGCAGCCAAACTAGCGGGGGGGCCACAGATACGCAGTATTTT.

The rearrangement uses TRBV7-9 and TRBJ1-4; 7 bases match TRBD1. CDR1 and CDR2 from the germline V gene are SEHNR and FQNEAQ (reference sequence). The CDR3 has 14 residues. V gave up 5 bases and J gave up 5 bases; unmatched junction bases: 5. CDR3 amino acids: CASSTTGLNEKLFF. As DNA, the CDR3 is TGTGCCAGCAGCACGACAGGGCTCAATGAAAAACTGTTTTTT.

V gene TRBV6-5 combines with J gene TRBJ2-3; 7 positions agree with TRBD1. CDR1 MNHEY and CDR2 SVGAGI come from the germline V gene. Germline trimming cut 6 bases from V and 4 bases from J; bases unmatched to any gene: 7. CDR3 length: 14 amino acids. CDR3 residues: CASSLQGNSDTQYF. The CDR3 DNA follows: TGTGCCAGCAGCCTACAGGGGAACTCAGATACGCAGTATTTT.